Listed here is a single T cell receptor (beta chain). The data originate from a study of blood T cell repertoires in COVID-19. Background on the study: The samples span acute and convalescent COVID-19 from the United States, Italy and Spain. PBMCs, B-cell-depleted T cells, or T cells were the source of the cDNA or gDNA that made up the material.

V lost 2 bases and J 6 bases, leaving 7 bases between the germline ends. The CDR3 runs to 12 residues. In the authors' workflow: Reference gene primer amplification yielded estimated nucleated cell counts. Libraries were prepared by immunoSEQ multiplex PCR; TCRdb keeps only in-frame clonotypes and omits some of them. That table gives V, J and clone size, and the DNA gave D and trimming. The table shows about 74,000 clones, with around 90% occurring only once. The chain uses TRBV12-3 or TRBV12-4 and TRBJ1-2; D unclear. The sample comprised peripheral blood. The receptor's source is an elderly woman with active or convalescent COVID-19. The CDR3 is CASSLRGNGYTF. The CDR3 DNA follows: TGTGCCAGCAGTTTACGGGGAAATGGCTACACCTTC.